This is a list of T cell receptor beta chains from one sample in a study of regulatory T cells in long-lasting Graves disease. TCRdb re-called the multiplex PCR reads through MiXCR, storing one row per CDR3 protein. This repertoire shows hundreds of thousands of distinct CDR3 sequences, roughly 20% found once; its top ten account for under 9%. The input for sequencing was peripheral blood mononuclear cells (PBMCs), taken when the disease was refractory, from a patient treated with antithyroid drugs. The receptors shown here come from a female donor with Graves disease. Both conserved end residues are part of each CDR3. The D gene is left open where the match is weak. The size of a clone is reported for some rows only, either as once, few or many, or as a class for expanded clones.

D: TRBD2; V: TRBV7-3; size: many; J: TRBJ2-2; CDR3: CASSSIAGTGELFF; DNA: TGTGCCAGCAGCTCCATAGCGGGCACCGGGGAGCTGTTTTTT
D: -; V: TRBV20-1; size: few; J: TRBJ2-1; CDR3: CSATQTQDWDNEQFF; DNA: TGCAGTGCTACTCAAACTCAAGACTGGGACAATGAGCAGTTCTTC
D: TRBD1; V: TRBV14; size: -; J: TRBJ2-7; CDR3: CASSQVTGGFNEQYF; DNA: TGTGCCAGCAGCCAAGTAACAGGGGGGTTCAACGAGCAGTACTTC
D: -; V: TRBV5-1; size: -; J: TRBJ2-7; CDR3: CASSSLGQSRSYEQYF; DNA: TGCGCCAGCAGCTCCCTAGGACAGTCCCGATCCTACGAGCAGTACTTC
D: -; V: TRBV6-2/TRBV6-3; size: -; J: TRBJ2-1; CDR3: CASSYSSVGSGNEQFF; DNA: TGTGCCAGCAGTTACTCGAGTGTCGGGAGTGGCAATGAGCAGTTCTTC
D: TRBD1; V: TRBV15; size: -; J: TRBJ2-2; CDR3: CATRTGQGNTGGLFF; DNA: TGTGCCACCAGAACGGGACAGGGAAACACCGGGGGGCTGTTTTTT
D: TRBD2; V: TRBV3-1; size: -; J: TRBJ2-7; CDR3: CASSQALADFEQYF; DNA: TGTGCCAGCAGCCAAGCCCTAGCGGACTTCGAGCAGTACTTC
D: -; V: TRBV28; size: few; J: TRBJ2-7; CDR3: CASDGVRIGEQYF; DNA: TGTGCCAGCGATGGAGTAAGAATTGGCGAGCAGTACTTC
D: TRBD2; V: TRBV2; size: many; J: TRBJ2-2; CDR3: CASGTSSTGELFF; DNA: TGTGCCAGCGGGACTAGCAGCACCGGGGAGCTGTTTTTT
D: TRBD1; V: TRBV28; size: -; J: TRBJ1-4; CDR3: CASRQGQGIIEKLFF; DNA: TGTGCCAGCAGGCAGGGACAGGGTATTATCGAAAAACTGTTTTTT
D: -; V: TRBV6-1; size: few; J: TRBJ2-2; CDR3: CATTEEGGELFF; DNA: TGTGCCACCACAGAGGAAGGCGGGGAGCTGTTTTTT
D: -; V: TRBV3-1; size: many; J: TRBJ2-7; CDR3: CASSQEGIVGESSYEQYF; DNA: TGTGCCAGCAGCCAGGAGGGGATTGTAGGGGAGAGCTCCTACGAGCAGTACTTC
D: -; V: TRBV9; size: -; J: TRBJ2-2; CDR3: CAGSVVGGNTGELFF; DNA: TGTGCCGGCAGCGTAGTTGGCGGTAACACCGGGGAGCTGTTTTTT
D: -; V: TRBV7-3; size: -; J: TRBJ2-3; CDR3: CASSSVGTDTQYF; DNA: TGTGCCAGCAGCTCGGTTGGCACAGATACGCAGTATTTT
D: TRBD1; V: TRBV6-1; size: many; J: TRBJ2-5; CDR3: CAGSRTGQETQYF; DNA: TGTGCCGGCTCCCGGACAGGCCAAGAGACCCAGTACTTC
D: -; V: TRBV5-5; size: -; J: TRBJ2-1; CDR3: CASSLDGSSYNEQFF; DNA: TGTGCCAGCAGCTTGGACGGGAGCTCCTACAATGAGCAGTTCTTC
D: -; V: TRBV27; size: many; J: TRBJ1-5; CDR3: CASSSLRGGNQPQHF; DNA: TGTGCCAGCAGTTCCCTCCGGGGGGGCAATCAGCCCCAGCATTTT
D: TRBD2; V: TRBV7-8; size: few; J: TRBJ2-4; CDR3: CAGSLSRLAGLAKNIQYF; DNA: TGTGCCGGCAGCTTAAGCCGGCTAGCGGGTTTAGCCAAAAACATTCAGTACTTC
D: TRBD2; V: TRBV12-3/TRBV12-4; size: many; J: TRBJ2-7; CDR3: CASSSGLPSYEQYF; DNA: TGTGCCAGCAGTTCGGGACTACCCTCCTACGAGCAGTACTTC
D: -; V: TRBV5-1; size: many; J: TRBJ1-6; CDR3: CASSLEQDSPLHF; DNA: TGTGCCAGCAGCTTAGAACAGGATTCACCCCTCCACTTT
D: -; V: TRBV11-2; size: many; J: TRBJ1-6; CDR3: CASSLSRLDGNSPLHF; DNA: TGTGCCAGCAGCTTAAGTCGGCTGGATGGCAATTCACCCCTCCACTTT
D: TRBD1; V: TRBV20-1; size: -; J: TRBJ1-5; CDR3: CSAMGQLYSNQPQHF; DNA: TGCAGTGCCATGGGACAGCTTTATAGCAATCAGCCCCAGCATTTT
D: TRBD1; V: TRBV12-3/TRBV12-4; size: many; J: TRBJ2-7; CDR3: CASSQDRALLYEQYF; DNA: TGTGCCAGCAGCCAAGACAGGGCCCTACTCTACGAGCAGTACTTC
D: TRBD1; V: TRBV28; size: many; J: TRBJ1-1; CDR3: CASSLSRRGLSEAFF; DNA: TGTGCCAGCAGTTTGTCTCGCAGGGGGTTGTCTGAAGCTTTCTTT
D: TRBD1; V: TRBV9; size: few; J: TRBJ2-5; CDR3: CASSVGTGEETQYF; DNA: TGTGCCAGCAGCGTAGGGACAGGGGAAGAGACCCAGTACTTC
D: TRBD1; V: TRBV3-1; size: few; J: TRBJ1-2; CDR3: CASSQAGDRNYGYTF; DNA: TGTGCCAGCAGCCAAGCTGGGGACAGGAACTATGGCTACACCTTC
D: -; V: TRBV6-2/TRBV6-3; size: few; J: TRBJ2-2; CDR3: CASSYEGLATGELFF; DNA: TGTGCCAGCAGTTACGAGGGTCTCGCGACCGGGGAGCTGTTTTTT
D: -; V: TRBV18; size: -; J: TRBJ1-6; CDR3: CASSPLGTLNSPLHF; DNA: TGTGCCAGCTCACCCCTTGGGACATTAAATTCACCCCTCCACTTT
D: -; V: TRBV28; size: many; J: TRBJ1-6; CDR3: CASSHALGSSNSPLHF; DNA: TGTGCCAGCAGCCACGCGTTGGGCAGTTCCAATTCACCCCTCCACTTT
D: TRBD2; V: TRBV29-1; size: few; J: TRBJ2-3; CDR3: CSASSGRADTQYF; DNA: TGCAGCGCCAGTAGCGGGAGGGCAGATACGCAGTATTTT
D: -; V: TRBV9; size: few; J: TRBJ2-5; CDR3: CASSVATMGGTQETQYF; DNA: TGTGCCAGCAGCGTAGCTACGATGGGCGGAACCCAAGAGACCCAGTACTTC
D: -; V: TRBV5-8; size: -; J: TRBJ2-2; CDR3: CASRSAGAGELFF; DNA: TGTGCCAGCAGATCGGCCGGGGCCGGGGAGCTGTTTTTT
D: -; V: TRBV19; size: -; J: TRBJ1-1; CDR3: CASSGRGNTEAFF; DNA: TGTGCCAGTTCCGGTAGGGGGAACACTGAAGCTTTCTTT
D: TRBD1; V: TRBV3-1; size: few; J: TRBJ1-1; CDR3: CASSRTDRGPAGAFF; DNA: TGTGCCAGCAGCCGGACGGACAGGGGGCCGGCGGGAGCTTTCTTT
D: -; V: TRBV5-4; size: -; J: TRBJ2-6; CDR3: CASSFEAGEGSGANVLTF; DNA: TGTGCCAGCAGCTTCGAGGCAGGGGAGGGCTCTGGGGCCAACGTCCTGACTTTC
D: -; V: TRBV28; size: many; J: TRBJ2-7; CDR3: CASNPPSGYEQYF; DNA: TGTGCCAGCAATCCCCCGTCGGGCTACGAGCAGTACTTC
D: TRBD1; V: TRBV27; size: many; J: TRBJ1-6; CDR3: CASSFQPTGGGSPLHF; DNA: TGTGCCAGCAGTTTTCAGCCCACAGGGGGCGGATCACCCCTCCACTTT
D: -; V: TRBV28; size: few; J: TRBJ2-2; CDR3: CASSPQGFTGELFF; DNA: TGTGCCAGCAGTCCCCAGGGCTTTACCGGGGAGCTGTTTTTT
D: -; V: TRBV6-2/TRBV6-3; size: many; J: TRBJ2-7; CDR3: CASSYAEYEQYF; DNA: TGTGCCAGCAGTTACGCGGAGTACGAGCAGTACTTC
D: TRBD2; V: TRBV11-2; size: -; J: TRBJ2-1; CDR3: CASTLRAGVIEQFF; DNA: TGTGCCAGCACCTTAAGGGCGGGAGTTATAGAGCAGTTCTTC
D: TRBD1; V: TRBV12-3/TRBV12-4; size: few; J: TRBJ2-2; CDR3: CASRPVRDRAPGELFF; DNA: TGTGCCAGCAGACCTGTCCGGGACAGGGCCCCCGGGGAGCTGTTTTTT